The 6 T cell receptor beta chains in this list originate from one sample, sequenced in a study of blood T cell repertoires in COVID-19 (TCRdb year 2020). Libraries were made using the immunoSEQ multiplex PCR assay. Sourced from immuneACCESS, this table was stored by TCRdb with only in-frame sequences that have V and J called. A share of the clones is absent; for the studies checked, an unresolved V gene accounts for under half, and the remainder has no known explanation. The sample yields about 170,000 clones; 84% were counted once. Jointly, the top ten make up 7.5% to 8% of the sample. The sequenced sample was peripheral blood. Source of these receptors: a man aged 40-55 years who had recovered from COVID-19.

This clone has a handful of counts. The V call is TRBV19, the J call TRBJ1-1; D is undetermined. CDR1 is LNHDA, CDR2 SQIVND, per germline (reference sequence). V lost 3 bases and J lost 0, with 14 bases in between. This CDR3 contains 16 residues. The CDR3 bases are TGTGCCAGTAGTATGGCGAACAGCATTATGAACACTGAAGCTTTCTTT. It encodes CASSMANSIMNTEAFF. Full variable domain (missing parts from reference TRBV19 and TRBJ1-1): DGGITQSPKYLFRKEGQNVTLSCEQNLNHDAMYWYRQDPGQGLRLIYYSQIVNDFQKGDIAEGYSVSREKKESFPLTVTSAQKNPTAFYLCASSMANSIMNTEAFFGQGTRLTVV.

The chain is built from TRBV30 and TRBJ1-2; the match to TRBD1 covers 7 bases. The germline V gene has CDR1 GTSNPN and CDR2 SVGIG (reference sequence). With 0 bases clipped from V and 4 bases from J, the junction kept 2 bases outside the gene matches. This CDR3 has 13 amino acids. CDR3 sequence (DNA): TGTGCCTGGAGTGTGGGGACAGTCTATGGCTACACCTTC. It translates to CAWSVGTVYGYTF.

The chain employs TRBV7-2 and TRBJ2-7, with no clear D. Trimming took off 4 bases at V and 0 bases at J, with 7 bases between the two ends. Germline lookup yields CDR1 SGHTA and CDR2 FQGNSA. The CDR3 is 13 amino acids. CDR3 bases: TGTGCCAGCAGCTCCCAGCGCTCCTACGAGCAGTACTTC. This gives the protein CASSSQRSYEQYF.

The chain recombines TRBV7-9 with TRBJ2-7, with TRBD2 identical over 12 bases. Looked up from germline, CDR1 is SEHNR and CDR2 is FQNEAQ (reference sequence). With 3 bases clipped from V and 7 bases from J, the junction kept 7 bases outside the gene matches. The CDR3 totals 15 residues. The CDR3, as DNA: TGTGCCAGCAGCTTCAGACTAGCGGGGGATTCGGAGCAGTACTTC. Its protein is CASSFRLAGDSEQYF.

The chain recombines TRBV19 with TRBJ2-3; perhaps TRBD2 as D (5 bases). CDR3 length equals 15 residues. V shed 4 bases and J shed 0 bases, with 11 bases lying between them. In germline, CDR1 is LNHDA, CDR2 SQIVND (reference sequence). The CDR3 DNA sequence: TGTGCCAGTAGTAATGGACTGATTAGCACAGATACGCAGTATTTT. Residues: CASSNGLISTDTQYF.

The gene calls are TRBV5-5 and TRBJ1-2, with D tentatively TRBD1 (6 bases). CDR1 SGHKS and CDR2 YYEKEE come from the germline V gene (reference sequence). This CDR3 region has 13 residues. V dropped 5 bases and J dropped 2 bases, with 10 bases sitting between them. In nucleotides, the CDR3 is TGTGCCAGCAGACTACAGGGAAACTATGGCTACACCTTC. Its protein is CASRLQGNYGYTF. Full variable domain (missing parts from reference TRBV5-5 and TRBJ1-2): DAGVTQSPTHLIKTRGQQVTLRCSPISGHKSVSWYQQVLGQGPQFIFQYYEKEERGRGNFPDRFSARQFPNYSSELNVNALLLGDSALYLCASRLQGNYGYTFGSGTRLTVV.